The subject of this entry is one TCR beta chain. Its specificity is unknown. UMIs that had a 6-nucleotide sample barcode were put in using template switching. TCRdb re-called the 5' RACE reads; one entry per CDR3 protein, DNA not given. The sample includes approximately 400,000 distinct CDR3 sequences. This sample was taken from a study of monozygotic twins with inflammatory bowel disease. Study-wide results and caveats: The study found lower TCRbeta diversity (inverse Simpson) in IBD patients than in healthy co-twins. Evidence failed to back one strong IBD-linked signal or clonotype.

Germline V CDR1 and CDR2: SGHTA, FQGNSA. This CDR3 has 13 residues. The template was total RNA from whole blood, with no T cell sorting. Sequencing was carried out using blood. This TCR was recovered from a human donor with ulcerative colitis or Crohn's disease, or a healthy co-twin of an affected twin (not recorded which). The chain couples TRBV7-2 to TRBJ2-1; TCRdb proposes TRBD2, but this gene call is untestable without DNA. The CDR3 region is CASSAGLASEQFF.